These 25 T cell receptor beta chains originate from one sample sequenced in a study of human T cells and chemical hapten exposure. TCRdb recomputed calls from the RACE reads with MiXCR, one row per CDR3 protein. The sample has about 380,000 distinct CDR3 sequences, approximately 4.4% seen once. Documented time point: patch test 1, 2 weeks after DPC sensitization. Treatment defined: therapeutic diphenylcyclopropenone sensitization with weekly scalp DPC. Sequenced here: whole blood, sampled in connection with sensitization to the hapten diphenylcyclopropenone (DPC). The receptors originated from a woman aged 45-60 years with alopecia areata. Some clones in this sample may be carry-over from other donors' samples.

The chain employs TRBV6-1 and TRBJ2-7; perhaps TRBD1 as D (6 bases). This CDR3 comprises 12 residues. With 8 bases removed from V and 1 base from J, the gap between germline ends came to 9 bases. CDR1 is MNHNS, CDR2 SASEGT, per germline. The CDR3 DNA is TGTGCCAGCGGGACACCATCCTACGAGCAGTACTTC. It encodes CASGTPSYEQYF.

This clonotype was counted many times. The chain links TRBV3-1 to TRBJ2-7, with 7 bases matching TRBD1. CDR1 LGHDT and CDR2 YNNKEL come from the germline V gene (reference sequence). J gave up 3 bases and V 4 bases, and 9 bases lay outside the gene matches. This CDR3 is 15 amino acids long. CDR3 region: CASSRRGQAHYEQYF. CDR3 bases: TGTGCCAGCAGCCGGAGAGGACAGGCCCACTACGAGCAGTACTTC.

This sequence joins TRBV20-1 and TRBJ2-6, with 14 nucleotides matching TRBD2. This CDR3 spans 17 amino acids. Germline lookup yields CDR1 DFQATT and CDR2 SNEGSKA (reference sequence). With V trimmed by 6 bases and J by 3 bases, 7 bases remained unmatched. CDR3 in amino acids: CSATGTSGGIGANVLTF. Here the CDR3 DNA reads TGCAGTGCCACCGGGACTAGCGGGGGAATTGGGGCCAACGTCCTGACTTTC.

V is TRBV18 and J is TRBJ1-4; D remains unclear. The V gene lost 3 bases and the J gene lost 0 bases, with 17 bases spanning the gap. The CDR3 consists of 18 residues. The germline gives CDR1 KGHSH, CDR2 LQKENI. CDR3: CASSPASWTVATNEKLFF. The CDR3 nucleotides read TGTGCCAGCTCACCCGCTAGTTGGACGGTTGCAACTAATGAAAAACTGTTTTTT.

The CDR3 nucleotides are TGTGCCAGCAGCCAAGGGATTCCTGTCTCCTACGAGCAGTACTTC. This gives the protein CASSQGIPVSYEQYF. The V call is TRBV3-1, the J call TRBJ2-7; no firm D call. The CDR3 consists of 15 residues. Trimming cost V 1 base and J 0 bases, with 10 bases left between them. Germline V gene sequence: CDR1 LGHDT, CDR2 YNNKEL (reference sequence).

This chain uses TRBV12-3 or TRBV12-4 with TRBJ2-7, with 12 bases matching TRBD2. The CDR3 length is 14 residues. Germline trimming cut 6 bases from V and 6 bases from J; bases unmatched to any gene: 6. CDR3 in DNA: TGTGCCAGCAGACCCGGACTAGCGGGGAGCGAGCAGTACTTC. This encodes CASRPGLAGSEQYF.

This clonotype was detected many times. CDR3 DNA: TGCAGTGCTAGAGAGGTTAGCGGGACGCACTACAATGAGCAGTTCTTC. Amino acid sequence: CSAREVSGTHYNEQFF. The V gene is TRBV20-1, the J gene TRBJ2-1; 8 bases agree with TRBD2. The CDR3 consists of 16 residues. Unmatched junction bases numbered 7, after V lost 0 bases and J lost 3 bases. Germline CDR1 DFQATT, CDR2 SNEGSKA (reference sequence).

This clonotype has a handful of counts. V is TRBV6-1 and J is TRBJ2-3; D remains ambiguous. The germline gives CDR1 MNHNS, CDR2 SASEGT. The CDR3 covers 15 residues. V was clipped by 4 bases and J by 1 base, with 12 bases between them. DNA for the CDR3: TGTGCCAGCAGTGTATTGGCTCTCGGCACAGATACGCAGTATTTT. Amino acid sequence: CASSVLALGTDTQYF.

The V and J genes are TRBV29-1 and TRBJ2-7; tentative D call: TRBD2 (5 bases). Germline V gene data show CDR1 as SQVTM and CDR2 as ANQGSEA. This CDR3 spans 11 amino acids. Trimming took off 5 bases at V and 3 bases at J, with 8 bases between the two ends. The CDR3 DNA sequence: TGCAGCGTTTTCGGGGACTACGAGCAGTACTTC. Its translation is CSVFGDYEQYF.

This clonotype has a count of ten or more. The chain has TRBV6-5 and TRBJ1-1; no definite D call. The germline V and J ends were trimmed by 0 bases and 10 bases, with 24 bases remaining between them. The CDR3 length is 17 residues. The V gene's germline CDR1 is MNHEY and CDR2 SVGAGI. The CDR3, as DNA: TGTGCCAGCAGTTACTCGAATCTCCCAACCAACCCGGGAAGAGCTTTCTTT. It specifies CASSYSNLPTNPGRAFF.

This clonotype was detected ten times or more. The J gene is TRBJ1-2, the V gene TRBV12-3 or TRBV12-4, with TRBD1 matching 7 bases. The CDR3 has 13 residues. J was trimmed by 7 bases and V by 4 bases; bases with no gene match: 6. The CDR3 DNA follows: TGTGCCAGCAGTTATTTAAAGGGGGCTGGCTACACCTTC. Amino acids: CASSYLKGAGYTF.

This clonotype was recorded a few times. The genes are TRBV5-1 and TRBJ2-5, with TRBD2 matching over 10 bases. Germline assignment: CDR1 SGHRS and CDR2 YFSETQ. The length of the CDR3 is 15 residues. The V and J ends lost 2 bases and 3 bases, in that order; junction bases with no gene match: 4. The CDR3 DNA follows: TGCGCCAGCAGCTTAGAGCTAGCGGGGGAAGAGACCCAGTACTTC. Its translation: CASSLELAGEETQYF.

This clonotype has more than one count but fewer than ten. The chain has TRBV20-1 and TRBJ2-7; tentatively, D is TRBD1 (6 bases). This CDR3 is 12 amino acids long. Trimming took 7 bases from V and 6 from J, leaving 16 bases between them. Per the germline V gene, CDR1 is DFQATT and CDR2 is SNEGSKA (reference sequence). In nucleotides, the CDR3 is TGCAGTGGTCATTTGGGGGCGGGCGAGCAGTACTTC. Protein: CSGHLGAGEQYF.

This clonotype was observed a handful of times. The rearrangement joins TRBV3-1 to TRBJ2-1; D unclear. The CDR3 sequence is 14 residues long. The germline gives CDR1 LGHDT, CDR2 YNNKEL (reference sequence). V gave up 5 bases and J gave up 6 bases, with 14 bases separating them. In nucleotides, the CDR3 is TGTGCCAGCAGCTCAACTCCGGGTCCCAATGAGCAGTTCTTC. Its protein product is CASSSTPGPNEQFF.

This clonotype has at least ten counts. V usage is TRBV2 and J usage is TRBJ1-4; TRBD1 aligns across 8 bases. Losses at the gene ends were 5 bases for V and 7 bases for J; bases not matched to a gene: 12. Germline assignment: CDR1 SNHLY and CDR2 FYNNEI. This CDR3 has 16 amino acids. The CDR3 spells CASSPQSRGLGEKLFF. DNA for the CDR3: TGTGCCAGCAGTCCGCAGTCCAGGGGGCTTGGTGAAAAACTGTTTTTT.

Notes on this clonotype: A much larger clone lies a single base off, so this may be a read error. Since the CDR3 does not end with the conserved phenylalanine or tryptophan, this likely comes from a read error. The chain joins TRBV9 to TRBJ2-1, with 13 positions matching TRBD2. Per germline, CDR1 SGDLS and CDR2 YYNGEE. Unmatched junction bases numbered 2, after V lost 4 bases and J lost 1 base. The CDR3 contains 16 residues. CDR3 bases: TGTGCCAGCAGCACTAGCGGGGGGGCTTCCTACAATGAGCAGTTCCTC. It codes for CASSTSGGASYNEQFL.

The J gene is TRBJ1-5, the V gene TRBV4-1; TRBD1 might be the D (5 bases). Germline CDR1 reads MGHRA; CDR2 reads YSYEKL. V lost 1 base and J lost 7, with 11 bases in between. This CDR3 region has 14 residues. CDR3 coding DNA: TGCGCCAGCAGCCAAGTCCAGGGAAGGCAGCCCCAGCATTTT. Its protein product is CASSQVQGRQPQHF.

The chain employs TRBV5-5 and TRBJ2-7; 7 bases are shared with TRBD2. Germline loops: CDR1 SGHKS, CDR2 YYEKEE (reference sequence). CDR3 size: 21 residues. V dropped 0 bases and J dropped 3; count of bases not matched to a gene: 24. The CDR3 here is CASSLVAVGPPFPGGIYEQYF. Here the CDR3 DNA reads TGTGCCAGCAGCTTGGTTGCAGTTGGACCACCTTTCCCGGGAGGAATCTACGAGCAGTACTTC.

V usage is TRBV5-1 and J usage is TRBJ2-7, with D possibly TRBD2 on 7 matching bases. This CDR3 contains 12 residues. V was pared by 6 bases and J by 3 bases, with 10 bases between. CDR1 and CDR2 (germline): SGHRS, YFSETQ. The CDR3 protein is CASTGGHYEQYF. In DNA form, the CDR3 reads TGCGCCAGCACCGGGGGGCACTACGAGCAGTACTTC.

This clonotype was seen repeatedly, ten times or more. V gene TRBV3-1 combines with J gene TRBJ2-3; D may correspond to TRBD1 or TRBD2 (6 bases each). The CDR3 has 19 amino acids. Germline V CDR1 and CDR2: LGHDT, YNNKEL (reference sequence). The V end was cut by 2 bases, the J end by 3 bases, with 24 bases between. CDR3 DNA sequence: TGTGCCAGCAGCCAAAGCTGGGATAACGGGGGCCTGGGGACAGATACGCAGTATTTT. Translation gives CASSQSWDNGGLGTDTQYF.

This clonotype has a count of ten or more. The rearrangement uses TRBV6-2 or TRBV6-3 and TRBJ2-2, with TRBD1 matching 11 bases. CDR3 size: 15 residues. V gave up 7 bases and J gave up 5 bases; unmatched junction bases: 6. The V gene's germline CDR1 is MNHEY and CDR2 SVGEGT. CDR3 residues: CASNTRDRGTGELFF. CDR3 coding DNA: TGTGCCAGCAACACCCGGGACAGGGGGACCGGGGAGCTGTTTTTT.

This clonotype was seen at least ten times. The CDR3 loop is CASSLRRGGETQYF. CDR3 bases: TGTGCCAGCAGCTTACGCAGGGGGGGAGAGACCCAGTACTTC. The chain is built from TRBV11-2 and TRBJ2-5; D could derive from TRBD1 or TRBD2 (7 bases each). Germline V gives CDR1 SGHAT, CDR2 FQNNGV. V lost 2 bases, J lost 4 bases, and 11 bases lay in between. This CDR3 comprises 14 residues.

The genes are TRBV3-1 and TRBJ2-2, with D perhaps TRBD1 (7 bases). V lost 3 bases and J lost 8, with 16 bases in between. Per germline, CDR1 LGHDT and CDR2 YNNKEL (reference sequence). The CDR3 is 15 residues long. For the CDR3, the DNA is TGTGCCAGCAGCCAGGACCTACAGGGGAGGGGGGAGCTGTTTTTT. Protein: CASSQDLQGRGELFF.

This clonotype was found many times. V gene TRBV29-1 combines with J gene TRBJ1-4; no clear D. Germline loops: CDR1 SQVTM, CDR2 ANQGSEA. Deletions cut 3 bases from V and 5 bases from J, with 4 bases between. The CDR3 is 11 residues long. The CDR3 region is CSVELNEKLFF. In DNA form, the CDR3 reads TGCAGCGTTGAGTTGAATGAAAAACTGTTTTTT.

This clonotype was recorded many times. The CDR3 DNA reads TGTGCCAGCAGCGTAGACAGGGGAGGACAGCCCCAGCATTTT. This translates into CASSVDRGGQPQHF. This chain links TRBV7-8 with TRBJ1-5, with 8 bases lining up with TRBD1. The CDR3 has 14 residues. J was trimmed by 7 bases and V by 5 bases; bases with no gene match: 7. CDR1 is SGHVS and CDR2 is FQNEAQ in the germline V gene.